This record looks at one T cell receptor beta chain sequence and its context. This clone has only a few counts. The antigen it binds to is not known. The sample holds no much larger clone one base away, and base qualities are not on file. TCRbeta CDR3 regions were amplified from genomic DNA using the immunoSEQ Assay, a bias-controlled multiplex PCR. Turning to the authors' computational methods: Within the assay, amplification of reference gene primers was used to estimate how many nucleated cells each sample contained. To quantify the absolute abundance of each unique TCRbeta CDR3 rearrangement, sequence reads were collapsed and filtered. For each sample, productive Simpson clonality was calculated as the square root of Simpson's diversity index across productive rearrangements. The table was pulled from immuneACCESS by TCRdb, which kept in-frame rearrangements only. Such tables lose some clones; where checked, under half of the loss comes from unresolved V genes, and the rest has no known cause. V, J and clone size are taken as reported in that table, and D and trimming were inferred from the DNA itself. The sample records some 380,000 clones, about four fifths of which are singletons. The ten biggest clones cover about 1% of the sample.

The germline ends are 20 bases apart after V is trimmed by 5 bases and J by 7 bases. Taken from the germline V gene, the CDR1 and CDR2 loops are SGHVS and FQNEAQ. Including the terminal cysteine and phenylalanine, the CDR3 comprises 15 residues. Just CDR3 DNA is preserved here, 45 bases in frame from base 1. The data originate from a study of blood T cell repertoires in COVID-19 (dated by TCRdb to 2019 to 2021). Regarding the complete study: Collaborator samples came from the United States, Italy and Spain and covered acute and convalescent phases of COVID-19. The prospective study material was composed of cDNA or gDNA derived from T cells, B-cell-depleted T cells, or PBMCs. The dataset comprised deeply sampled blood TCRbeta repertoires from subjects exposed to, actively infected with, or recovered from COVID-19. The repertoires were released in a freely available public database intended as a resource for research on the immune response to SARS-CoV-2. Samples came from the ongoing ImmuneRACE study (first 160 participants) plus 1,254 subjects from 6 global collaborators. Sample metadata almost always included a de-identified subject ID, COVID-19 status, age in years and sex. Where available, HLA class I and class II types were taken from metadata supplied by the sample provider and were not determined by assay-based typing.

The full study reports these points: The amount of clinical and demographic metadata varied by source and participant and was provided uncurated.

The collaborating institutions used their own protocols to collect whole blood in K2EDTA tubes. Collaborator samples were shipped for TCRbeta analysis as frozen whole blood, isolated PBMCs, or DNA extracted from either sample type. The TCR originated in a human donor with acute or convalescent COVID-19. The donor label of this sample is uncertain. Sequenced material: peripheral blood. Recombination joined TRBV7-8 with TRBJ1-1; no D gene call is confident. For the CDR3, the sequence is CASSGREGFIREAFF. The DNA sequence follows: TGTGCCAGCAGCGGGCGTGAGGGTTTCATCCGTGAAGCTTTCTTT.